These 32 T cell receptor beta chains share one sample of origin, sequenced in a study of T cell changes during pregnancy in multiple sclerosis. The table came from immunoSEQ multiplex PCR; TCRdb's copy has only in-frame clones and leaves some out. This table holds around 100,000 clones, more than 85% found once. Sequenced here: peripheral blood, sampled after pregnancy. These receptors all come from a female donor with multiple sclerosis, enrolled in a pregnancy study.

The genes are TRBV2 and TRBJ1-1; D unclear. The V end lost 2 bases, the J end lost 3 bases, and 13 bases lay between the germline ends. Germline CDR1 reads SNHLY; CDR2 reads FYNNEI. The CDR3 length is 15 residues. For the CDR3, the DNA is TGTGCCAGCAGTGAACCAAAGGGAGGAGACACTGAAGCTTTCTTT. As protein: CASSEPKGGDTEAFF.

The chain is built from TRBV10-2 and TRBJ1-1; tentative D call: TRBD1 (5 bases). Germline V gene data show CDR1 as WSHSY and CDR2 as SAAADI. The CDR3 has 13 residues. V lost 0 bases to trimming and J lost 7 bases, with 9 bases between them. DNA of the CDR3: TGCGCCAGCAGTGAGTCGGGGCTAAATGAAGCTTTCTTT. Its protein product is CASSESGLNEAFF.

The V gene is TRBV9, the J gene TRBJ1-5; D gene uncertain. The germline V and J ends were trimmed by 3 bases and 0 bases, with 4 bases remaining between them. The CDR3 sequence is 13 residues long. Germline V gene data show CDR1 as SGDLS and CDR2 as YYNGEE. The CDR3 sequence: CASSANSNQPQHF. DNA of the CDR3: TGTGCCAGCAGCGCAAATAGCAATCAGCCCCAGCATTTT.

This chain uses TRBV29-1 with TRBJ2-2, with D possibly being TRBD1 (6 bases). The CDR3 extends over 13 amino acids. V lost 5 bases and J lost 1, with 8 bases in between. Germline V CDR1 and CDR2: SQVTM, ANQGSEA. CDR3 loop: CSVSTGNTGELFF. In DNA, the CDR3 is TGCAGCGTTTCGACAGGGAACACCGGGGAGCTGTTTTTT.

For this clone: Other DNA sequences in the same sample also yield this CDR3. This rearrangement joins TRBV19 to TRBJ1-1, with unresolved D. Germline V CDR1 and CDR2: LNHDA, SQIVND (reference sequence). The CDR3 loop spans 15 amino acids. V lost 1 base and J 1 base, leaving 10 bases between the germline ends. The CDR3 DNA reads TGTGCCAGTAGTATAGGTACCGGAGCGAACACTGAAGCTTTCTTT. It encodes CASSIGTGANTEAFF.

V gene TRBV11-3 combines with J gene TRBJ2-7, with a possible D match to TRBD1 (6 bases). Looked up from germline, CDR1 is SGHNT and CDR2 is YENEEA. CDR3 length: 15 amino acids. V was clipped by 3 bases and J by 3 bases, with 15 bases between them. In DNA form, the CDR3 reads TGTGCCAGCAGCTTGGGGGCCCCGCCCTTCTACGAGCAGTACTTC. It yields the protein CASSLGAPPFYEQYF.

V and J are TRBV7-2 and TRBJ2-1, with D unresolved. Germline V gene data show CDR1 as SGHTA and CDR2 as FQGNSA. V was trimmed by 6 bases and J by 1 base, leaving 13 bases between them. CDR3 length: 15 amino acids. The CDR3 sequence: CASSPARNSYNEQFF. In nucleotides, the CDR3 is TGTGCCAGCAGTCCCGCTAGAAATTCCTACAATGAGCAGTTCTTC.

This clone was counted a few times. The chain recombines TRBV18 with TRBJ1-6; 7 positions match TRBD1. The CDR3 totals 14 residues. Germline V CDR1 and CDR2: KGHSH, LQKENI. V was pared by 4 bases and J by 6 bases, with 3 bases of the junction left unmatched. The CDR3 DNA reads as TGTGCCAGCTCACAGGGACAGAGTAATTCACCCCTCCACTTT. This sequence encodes CASSQGQSNSPLHF.

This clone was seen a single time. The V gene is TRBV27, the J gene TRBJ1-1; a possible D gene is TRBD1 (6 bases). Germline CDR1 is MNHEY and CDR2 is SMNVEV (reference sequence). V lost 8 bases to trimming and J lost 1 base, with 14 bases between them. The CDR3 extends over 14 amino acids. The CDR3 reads CASGSLQGNTEAFF. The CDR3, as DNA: TGTGCCAGCGGTTCGCTACAGGGGAACACTGAAGCTTTCTTT.

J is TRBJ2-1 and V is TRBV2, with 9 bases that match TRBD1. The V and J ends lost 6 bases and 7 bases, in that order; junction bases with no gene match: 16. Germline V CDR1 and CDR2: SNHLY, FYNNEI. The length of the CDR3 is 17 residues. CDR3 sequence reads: CASREPTSDRGLNEQFF. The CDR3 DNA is TGTGCCAGCAGGGAACCAACTTCGGACAGGGGCCTAAATGAGCAGTTCTTC.

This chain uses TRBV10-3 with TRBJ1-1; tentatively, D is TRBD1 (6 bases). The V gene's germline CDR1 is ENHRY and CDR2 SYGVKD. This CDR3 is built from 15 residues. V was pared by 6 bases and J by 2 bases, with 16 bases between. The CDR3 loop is CAISSPGGRNTEAFF. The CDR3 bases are TGTGCCATCAGCTCCCCGGGGGGGCGAAACACTGAAGCTTTCTTT.

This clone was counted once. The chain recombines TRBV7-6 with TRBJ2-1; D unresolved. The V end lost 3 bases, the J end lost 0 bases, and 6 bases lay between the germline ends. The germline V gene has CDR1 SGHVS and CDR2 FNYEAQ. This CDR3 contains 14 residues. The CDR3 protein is CASSFHSSYNEQFF. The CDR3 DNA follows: TGTGCCAGCAGCTTTCACAGCTCCTACAATGAGCAGTTCTTC.

CDR3 nucleotides: TGCAGCGTCGGTACAGGGTTTCCCTACAATGAGCAGTTCTTC. It is translated as CSVGTGFPYNEQFF. The J gene is TRBJ2-1, the V gene TRBV29-1, with D possibly TRBD1 on 6 matching bases. The CDR3 sequence is 14 residues long. CDR1 is SQVTM, CDR2 ANQGSEA, per germline. V lost 6 bases and J 2 bases, leaving 14 bases between the germline ends.

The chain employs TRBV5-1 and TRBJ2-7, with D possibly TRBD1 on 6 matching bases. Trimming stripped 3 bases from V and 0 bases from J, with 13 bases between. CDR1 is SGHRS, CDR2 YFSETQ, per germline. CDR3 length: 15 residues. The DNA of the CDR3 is TGCGCCAGCAGCTCGACAGGCACCTTCTCCTACGAGCAGTACTTC. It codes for CASSSTGTFSYEQYF.

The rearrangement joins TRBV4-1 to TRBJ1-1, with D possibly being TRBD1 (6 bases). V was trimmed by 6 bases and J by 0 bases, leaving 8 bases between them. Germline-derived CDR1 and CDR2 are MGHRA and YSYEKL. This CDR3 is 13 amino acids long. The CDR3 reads CASRGGLNTEAFF. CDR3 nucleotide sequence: TGCGCCAGCAGAGGGGGTCTGAACACTGAAGCTTTCTTT.

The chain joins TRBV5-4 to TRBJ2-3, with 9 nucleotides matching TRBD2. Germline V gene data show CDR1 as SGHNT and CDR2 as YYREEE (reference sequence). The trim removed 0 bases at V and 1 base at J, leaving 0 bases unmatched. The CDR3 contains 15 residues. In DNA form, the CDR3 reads TGTGCCAGCAGCTTGGAGCGGGGGGGCACAGATACGCAGTATTTT. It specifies CASSLERGGTDTQYF.

CDR3 coding DNA: TGTGCCAGCAGCCAAGGGACTAGCGGGGGGGCCTACGAGCAGTACTTC. The encoded protein is CASSQGTSGGAYEQYF. The chain couples TRBV4-2 to TRBJ2-7; 15 bases are a match to TRBD2. CDR1 LGHNA and CDR2 YNFKEQ come from the germline V gene. The trim removed 1 base at V and 2 bases at J, leaving 0 bases unmatched. The CDR3 is 16 residues long.

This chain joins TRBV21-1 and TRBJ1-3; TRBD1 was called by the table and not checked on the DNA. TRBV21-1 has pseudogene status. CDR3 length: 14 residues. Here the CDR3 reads CASSGGRSGNTIYF. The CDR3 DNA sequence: TGTGCCAGCAGCGGTGGGCGCTCTGGAAACACCATATATTTT.

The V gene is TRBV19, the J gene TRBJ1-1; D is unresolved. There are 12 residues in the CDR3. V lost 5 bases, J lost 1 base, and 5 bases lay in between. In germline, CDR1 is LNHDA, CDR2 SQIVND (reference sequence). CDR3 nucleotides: TGTGCCAGTAGTTTCTCGAACACTGAAGCTTTCTTT. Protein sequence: CASSFSNTEAFF.

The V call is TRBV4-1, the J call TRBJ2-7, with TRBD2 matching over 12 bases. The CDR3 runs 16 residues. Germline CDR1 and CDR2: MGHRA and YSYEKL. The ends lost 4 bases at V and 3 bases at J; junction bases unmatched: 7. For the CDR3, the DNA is TGCGCCAGCAGCCCTAGCGGGGGGGCCGCGGGCTACGAGCAGTACTTC. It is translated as CASSPSGGAAGYEQYF.

The CDR3 is CASSVELAGGSYNEQFF. CDR3 nucleotide sequence: TGTGCCAGCAGCGTAGAATTAGCGGGGGGATCCTACAATGAGCAGTTCTTC. This chain uses TRBV9 with TRBJ2-1; TRBD2 matches at 10 bases. Germline V gene data show CDR1 as SGDLS and CDR2 as YYNGEE. After removal of 0 bases from V and 1 base from J, the junction contained 4 bases not matched to a gene. This CDR3 spans 17 amino acids. The full variable domain, its missing parts supplied by reference TRBV9 and TRBJ2-1, is DSGVTQTPKHLITATGQRVTLRCSPRSGDLSVYWYQQSLDQGLQFLIQYYNGEERAKGNILERFSAQQFPDLHSELNLSSLELGDSALYFCASSVELAGGSYNEQFFGPGTRLTVL.

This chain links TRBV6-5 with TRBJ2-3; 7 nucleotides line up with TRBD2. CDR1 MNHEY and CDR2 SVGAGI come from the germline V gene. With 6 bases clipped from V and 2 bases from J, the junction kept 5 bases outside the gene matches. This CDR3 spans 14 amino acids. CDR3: CASRPGLFTDTQYF. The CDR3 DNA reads TGTGCCAGCAGACCGGGACTATTCACAGATACGCAGTATTTT.

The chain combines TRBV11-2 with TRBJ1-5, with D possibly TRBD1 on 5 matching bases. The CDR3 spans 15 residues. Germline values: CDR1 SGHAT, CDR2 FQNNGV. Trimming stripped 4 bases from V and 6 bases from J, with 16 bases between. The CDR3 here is CASSSYWGEGQPQHF. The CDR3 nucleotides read TGTGCCAGCAGCTCTTACTGGGGGGAGGGTCAGCCCCAGCATTTT.

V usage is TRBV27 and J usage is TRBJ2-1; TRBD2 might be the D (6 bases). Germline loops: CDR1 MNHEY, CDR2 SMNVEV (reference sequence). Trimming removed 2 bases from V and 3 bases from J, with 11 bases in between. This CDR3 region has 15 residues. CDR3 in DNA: TGTGCCAGCAGTTTAGGAGGGTATTACTACAATGAGCAGTTCTTC. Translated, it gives CASSLGGYYYNEQFF.

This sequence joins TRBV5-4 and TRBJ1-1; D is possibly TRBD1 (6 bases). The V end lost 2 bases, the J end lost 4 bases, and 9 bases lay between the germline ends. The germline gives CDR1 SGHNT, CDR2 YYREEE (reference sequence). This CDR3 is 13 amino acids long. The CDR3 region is CASSFEGGTEAFF. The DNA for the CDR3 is TGTGCCAGCAGCTTTGAAGGGGGCACTGAAGCTTTCTTT.

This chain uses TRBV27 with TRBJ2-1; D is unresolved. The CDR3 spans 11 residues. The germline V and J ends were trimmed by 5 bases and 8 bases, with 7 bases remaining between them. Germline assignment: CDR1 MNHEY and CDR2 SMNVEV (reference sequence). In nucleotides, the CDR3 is TGTGCCAGCAGTGGCCAGGATGAGCAGTTCTTC. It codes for CASSGQDEQFF.

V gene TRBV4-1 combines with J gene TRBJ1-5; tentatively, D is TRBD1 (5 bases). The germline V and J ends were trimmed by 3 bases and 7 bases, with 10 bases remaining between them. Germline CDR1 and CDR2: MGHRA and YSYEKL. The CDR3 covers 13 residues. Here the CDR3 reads CASSQADRQPQHF. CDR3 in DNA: TGCGCCAGCAGCCAGGCCGACAGACAGCCCCAGCATTTT.

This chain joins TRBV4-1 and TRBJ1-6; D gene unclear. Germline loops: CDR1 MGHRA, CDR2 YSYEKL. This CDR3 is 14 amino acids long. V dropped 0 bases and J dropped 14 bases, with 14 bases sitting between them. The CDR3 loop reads CASSQDQVLGSLHF. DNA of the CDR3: TGCGCCAGCAGCCAAGATCAGGTACTGGGCTCCCTCCACTTT.

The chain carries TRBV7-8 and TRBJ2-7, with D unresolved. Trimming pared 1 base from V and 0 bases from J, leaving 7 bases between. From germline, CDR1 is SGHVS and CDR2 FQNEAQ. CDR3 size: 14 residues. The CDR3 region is CASSLDILSYEQYF. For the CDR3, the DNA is TGTGCCAGCAGCTTAGATATCCTCTCCTACGAGCAGTACTTC. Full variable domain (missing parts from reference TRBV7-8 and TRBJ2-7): GAGVSQSPRYKVAKRGQDVALRCDPISGHVSLFWYQQALGQGPEFLTYFQNEAQLDKSGLPSDRFFAERPEGSVSTLKIQRTQQEDSAVYLCASSLDILSYEQYFGPGTRLTVT.

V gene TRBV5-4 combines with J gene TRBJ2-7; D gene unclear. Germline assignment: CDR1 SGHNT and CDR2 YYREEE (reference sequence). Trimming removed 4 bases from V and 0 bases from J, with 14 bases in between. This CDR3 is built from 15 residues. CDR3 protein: CASSRDPGLSYEQYF. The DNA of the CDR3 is TGTGCCAGCAGCCGCGACCCGGGTCTCTCCTACGAGCAGTACTTC.

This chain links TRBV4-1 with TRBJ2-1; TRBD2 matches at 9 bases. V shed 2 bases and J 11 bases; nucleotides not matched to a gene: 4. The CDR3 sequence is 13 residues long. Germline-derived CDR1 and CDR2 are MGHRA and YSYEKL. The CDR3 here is CASSQISGRQQFF. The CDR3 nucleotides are TGCGCCAGCAGCCAAATTAGCGGGAGACAGCAGTTCTTC.

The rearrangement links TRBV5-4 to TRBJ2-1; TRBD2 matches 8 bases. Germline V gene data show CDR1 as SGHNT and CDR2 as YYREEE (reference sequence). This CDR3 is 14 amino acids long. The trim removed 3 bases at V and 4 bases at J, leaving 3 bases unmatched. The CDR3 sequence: CASSSGLEYNEQFF. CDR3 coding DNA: TGTGCCAGCAGCTCGGGACTAGAGTACAATGAGCAGTTCTTC.